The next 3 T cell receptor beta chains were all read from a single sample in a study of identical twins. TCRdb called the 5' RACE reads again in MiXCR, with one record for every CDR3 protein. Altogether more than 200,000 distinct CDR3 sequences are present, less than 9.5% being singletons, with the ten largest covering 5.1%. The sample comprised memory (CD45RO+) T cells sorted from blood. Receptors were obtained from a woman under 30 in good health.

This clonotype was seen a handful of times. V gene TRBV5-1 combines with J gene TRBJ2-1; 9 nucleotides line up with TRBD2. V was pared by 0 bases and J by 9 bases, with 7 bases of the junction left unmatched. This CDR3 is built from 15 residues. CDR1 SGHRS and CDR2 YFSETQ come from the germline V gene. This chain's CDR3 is CASSLGGGARAEQFF. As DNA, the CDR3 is TGCGCCAGCAGCTTGGGCGGGGGGGCCAGGGCTGAGCAGTTCTTC.

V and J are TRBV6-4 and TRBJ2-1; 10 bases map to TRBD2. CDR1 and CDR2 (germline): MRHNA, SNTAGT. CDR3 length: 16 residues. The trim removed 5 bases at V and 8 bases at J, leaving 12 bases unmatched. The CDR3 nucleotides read TGTGCCAGCAGTCAAGCGGGAGGGCCGGGGAGAGATGAGCAGTTCTTC. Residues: CASSQAGGPGRDEQFF.

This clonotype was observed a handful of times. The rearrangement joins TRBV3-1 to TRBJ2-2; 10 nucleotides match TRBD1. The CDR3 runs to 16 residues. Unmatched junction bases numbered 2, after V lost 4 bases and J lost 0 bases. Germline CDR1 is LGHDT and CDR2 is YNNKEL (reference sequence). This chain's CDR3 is CASSRGQGSNTGELFF. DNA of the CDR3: TGTGCCAGCAGCCGGGGACAGGGGTCGAACACCGGGGAGCTGTTTTTT.